Listed here is a single T cell receptor beta chain. No cognate antigen has been identified for it. The input lacks base qualities; no much larger clone sits a single base away. CDR1 and CDR2 are read off the germline V gene (reference sequence) as MNHEY and SMNVEV. From the cysteine through the phenylalanine, the CDR3 covers 15 amino acids. Just CDR3 DNA is preserved here, 45 bases in frame from base 1. For this chain, trimming is 4 bases at the V end and 0 bases at the J end, and the number of junction bases without a gene match is 5. This record belongs to a study of Ad26.COV2.S vaccination and SARS-CoV-2 variants (dated by TCRdb to about 2021). General notes on the study: Vaccine-arm donors were drawn from COV1001, a multicentre, randomized, double-blind, placebo-controlled phase I-IIa trial of Ad26.COV2.S in healthy adults. Ad26.COV2.S was administered intramuscularly at 5 x 10^10 or 1 x 10^11 viral particles, either as a single shot or as two shots given 56 days apart. The specificity and breadth of SARS-CoV-2-reactive T cell receptors after Ad26.COV2.S vaccination were assessed by TCRbeta repertoire sequencing. The TCR-sequenced set comprised approximately 30 samples: around 20 Ad26.COV2.S vaccine recipients, 5 placebo recipients and 8 SARS-CoV-2 convalescent individuals. Trial participants were randomized into five groups of five, in which low-dose or high-dose Ad26.COV2.S was given once or twice, or placebo was given on both occasions. Throughout the experiments and outcome assessment, investigators stayed blinded to trial group allocation.

Summary of the overall study and its limitations: Substantial breadth of spike-specific CD8+ and CD4+ T cell responses was reported after vaccination. The study lacked the statistical power to compare responses across vaccine doses or regimens. Non-spike TCR breadth was comparable between vaccine and placebo recipients, consistent with the vaccine containing only spike. Ad26.COV2.S recipients had higher spike-specific TCR breadth than placebo recipients (P = 0.0014). The authors noted that total T cell responses may have been underestimated by the TCR breadth and depth analyses.

TCRbeta CDR3 regions were sequenced with the immunoSEQ Assay. After extraction, genomic DNA underwent amplification by bias-controlled multiplex PCR, followed by high-throughput sequencing. Per the source publication's procedure: To quantify the absolute abundance of every unique TCRbeta CDR3 region, sequences were collapsed and filtered. T cell fraction was estimated by normalizing TCRbeta template counts to usable DNA, with usable DNA measured through amplification of reference genes found in all nucleated cells. Repertoire TCRs were annotated as SARS-CoV-2-specific when V gene, CDR3 amino acid sequence and J gene were exactly matched to a known reactive TCR set. The reference SARS-CoV-2 TCR set came from MIRA and was filtered for enrichment in COVID-19-positive ImmuneCODE repertoires, removing public or cross-reactive TCRs. Drawing on the MIRA antigens, annotated TCRs were analysed further at the level of specific ORF or position within ORF. Depth was the summed frequency of annotated unique rearrangements, while breadth was defined as annotated unique rearrangements over total unique productive rearrangements. TCR breadth was compared between groups using two-sided Wilcoxon rank-sum tests. TCRdb re-hosts the immuneACCESS table, in-frame sequences only. Its copies lack some clones; in the studies checked, an unresolved V gene accounts for under half of them, and the cause for the rest is not known. The D gene and trimming were derived from the DNA, and the V and J assignments and clone size from that table. Present in this sample are approximately 460,000 clones, about nine tenths of which were seen just once. Approximately 1.7% of the sample is held by the ten biggest clonotypes.

The treatment or condition label of this sample denotes: around 19 received Ad26.COV2.S at low or high dose, single or two shots; 5 received placebo; per-sample allocation not given. Repertoires of vaccine and placebo recipients were sequenced from samples collected on day 63 after the first injection. Between 29 July and 7 August 2020, Cohort 1b enrolled 20 to 30 adults aged 18-55 years at one site in Boston, USA. As a vaccine, Ad26.COV2.S was a replication-incompetent adenovirus type 26 vector that expressed a prefusion-stabilized SARS-CoV-2 spike protein derived from the original Wuhan strain. The chain is encoded by TRBV27 joined to TRBJ1-2, with 7 junctional bases fitting TRBD1. This clonotype was sampled from a person aged 18 to 65 who received the Ad26.COV2.S COVID-19 vaccine or a placebo. Sequencing was performed on peripheral blood, taken in a trial of Ad26.COV2.S vaccine versus placebo. The nucleotide sequence is given as TGTGCCAGCAGTTCCGCAGGGGGTACTAACTATGGCTACACCTTC. It specifies CASSSAGGTNYGYTF.